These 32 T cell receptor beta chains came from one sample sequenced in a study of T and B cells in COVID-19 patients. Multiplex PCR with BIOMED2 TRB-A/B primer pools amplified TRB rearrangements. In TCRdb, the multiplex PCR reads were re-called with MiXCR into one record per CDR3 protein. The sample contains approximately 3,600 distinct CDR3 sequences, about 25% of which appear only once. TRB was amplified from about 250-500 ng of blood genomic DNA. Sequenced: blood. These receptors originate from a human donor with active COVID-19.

Here the CDR3 reads CASNPPEDTQYF. The CDR3 nucleotides are TGTGCCAGCAATCCCCCAGAAGATACGCAGTATTTT. The gene calls are TRBV2 and TRBJ2-3; unclear D gene. CDR3 size: 12 residues. Germline CDR1 is SNHLY and CDR2 is FYNNEI. V lost 7 bases to trimming and J lost 5 bases, with 10 bases between them.

CDR3 coding DNA: TGTGCCAGCAGGAGAGCGGGATTAGAGACCCAGTACTTC. Protein product: CASRRAGLETQYF. The rearrangement uses TRBV2 and TRBJ2-5, with 7 bases aligning to TRBD2. Looked up from germline, CDR1 is SNHLY and CDR2 is FYNNEI. V lost 6 bases to trimming and J lost 4 bases; unmatched junction nucleotides: 5. The CDR3 spans 13 residues. Combining the CDR3 with reference TRBV2 and TRBJ2-5 gives the whole variable domain EPEVTQTPSHQVTQMGQEVILRCVPISNHLYFYWYRQILGQKVEFLVSFYNNEISEKSEIFDDQFSVERPDGSNFTLKIRSTKLEDSAMYFCASRRAGLETQYFGPGTRLLVL.

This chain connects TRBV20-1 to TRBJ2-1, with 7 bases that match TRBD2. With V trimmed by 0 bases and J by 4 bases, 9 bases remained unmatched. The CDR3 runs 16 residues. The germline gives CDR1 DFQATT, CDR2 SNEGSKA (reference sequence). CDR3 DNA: TGCAGTGCTAGAGATTTTGCGGGAGCTAAATACAATGAGCAGTTCTTC. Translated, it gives CSARDFAGAKYNEQFF.

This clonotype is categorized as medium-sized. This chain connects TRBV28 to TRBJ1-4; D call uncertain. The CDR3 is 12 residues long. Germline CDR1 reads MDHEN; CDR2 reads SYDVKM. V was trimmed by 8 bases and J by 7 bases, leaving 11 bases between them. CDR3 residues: CASGPRSEKLFF. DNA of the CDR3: TGTGCCAGCGGTCCTAGGTCTGAAAAACTGTTTTTT.

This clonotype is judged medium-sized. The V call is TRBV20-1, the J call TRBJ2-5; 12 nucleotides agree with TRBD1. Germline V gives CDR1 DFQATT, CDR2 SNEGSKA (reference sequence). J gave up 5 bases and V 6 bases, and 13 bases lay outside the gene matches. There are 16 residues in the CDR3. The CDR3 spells CSAERGTGGFWETQYF. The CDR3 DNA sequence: TGCAGTGCGGAACGAGGGACAGGGGGCTTTTGGGAGACCCAGTACTTC.

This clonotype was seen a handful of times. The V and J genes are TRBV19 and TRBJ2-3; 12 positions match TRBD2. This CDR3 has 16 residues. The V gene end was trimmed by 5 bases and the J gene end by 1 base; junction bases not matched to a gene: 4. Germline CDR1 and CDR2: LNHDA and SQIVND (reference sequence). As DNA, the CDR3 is TGTGCCAGTAGTGGGGGACTAGCGGGTGGCACAGATACGCAGTATTTT. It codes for CASSGGLAGGTDTQYF. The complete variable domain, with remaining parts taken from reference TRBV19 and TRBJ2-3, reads DGGITQSPKYLFRKEGQNVTLSCEQNLNHDAMYWYRQDPGQGLRLIYYSQIVNDFQKGDIAEGYSVSREKKESFPLTVTSAQKNPTAFYLCASSGGLAGGTDTQYFGPGTRLTVL.

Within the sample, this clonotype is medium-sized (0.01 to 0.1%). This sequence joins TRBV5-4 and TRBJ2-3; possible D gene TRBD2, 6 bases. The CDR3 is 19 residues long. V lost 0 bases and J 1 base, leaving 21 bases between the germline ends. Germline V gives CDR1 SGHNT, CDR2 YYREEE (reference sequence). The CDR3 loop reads CASSLGLTTSAFGTDTQYF. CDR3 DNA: TGTGCCAGCAGCTTGGGGCTTACGACTAGTGCCTTTGGCACAGATACGCAGTATTTT.

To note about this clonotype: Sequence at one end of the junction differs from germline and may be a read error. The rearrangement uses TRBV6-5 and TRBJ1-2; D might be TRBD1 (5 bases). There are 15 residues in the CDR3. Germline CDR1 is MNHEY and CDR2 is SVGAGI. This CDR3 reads CASSEGQGPFYGNTF. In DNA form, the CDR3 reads TGTGCCAGCAGTGAAGGCCAGGGACCCTTCTATGGCAACACCTTC.

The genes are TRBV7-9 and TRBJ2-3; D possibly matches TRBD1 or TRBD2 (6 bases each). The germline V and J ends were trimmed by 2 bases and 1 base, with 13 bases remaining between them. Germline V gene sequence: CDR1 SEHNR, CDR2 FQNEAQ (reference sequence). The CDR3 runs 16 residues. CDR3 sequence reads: CASSLFTGARTDTQYF. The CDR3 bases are TGTGCCAGCAGCTTATTTACGGGGGCCCGCACAGATACGCAGTATTTT.

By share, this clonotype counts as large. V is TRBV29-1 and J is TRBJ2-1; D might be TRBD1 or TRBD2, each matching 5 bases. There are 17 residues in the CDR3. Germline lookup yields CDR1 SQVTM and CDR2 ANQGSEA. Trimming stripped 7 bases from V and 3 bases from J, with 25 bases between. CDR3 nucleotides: TGCAGCGCCCCCCGGACGCGTGAGGGGAGCTTCTACAATGAGCAGTTCTTC. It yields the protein CSAPRTREGSFYNEQFF.

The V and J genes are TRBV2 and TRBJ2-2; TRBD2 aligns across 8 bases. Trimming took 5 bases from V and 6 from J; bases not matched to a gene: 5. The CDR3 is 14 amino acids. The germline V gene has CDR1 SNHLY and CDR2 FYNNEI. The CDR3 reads CASSRGLVAGELFF. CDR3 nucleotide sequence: TGTGCCAGCAGTAGGGGACTAGTGGCCGGGGAGCTGTTTTTT.

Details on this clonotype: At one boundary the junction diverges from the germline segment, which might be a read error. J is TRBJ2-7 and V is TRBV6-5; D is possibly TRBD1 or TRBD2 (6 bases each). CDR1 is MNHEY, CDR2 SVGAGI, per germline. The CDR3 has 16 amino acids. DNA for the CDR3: TGTGCCAGCAGATACTCTAGCGTGGGGGGCGCGGACGAGCAGTACTTC. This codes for CASRYSSVGGADEQYF.

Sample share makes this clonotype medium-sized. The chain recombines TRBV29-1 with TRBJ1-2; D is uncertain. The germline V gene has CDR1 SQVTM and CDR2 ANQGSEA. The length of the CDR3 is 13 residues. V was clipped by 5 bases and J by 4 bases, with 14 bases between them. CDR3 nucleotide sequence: TGCAGCGTTTCACGGAACGACCGCTATGGCTACACCTTC. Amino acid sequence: CSVSRNDRYGYTF.

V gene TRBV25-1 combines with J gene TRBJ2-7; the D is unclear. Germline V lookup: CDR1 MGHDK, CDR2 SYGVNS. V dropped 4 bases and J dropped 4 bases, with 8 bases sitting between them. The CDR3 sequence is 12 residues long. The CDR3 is CASSADFYEQYF. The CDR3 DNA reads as TGTGCCAGCAGTGCTGACTTTTACGAGCAGTACTTC.

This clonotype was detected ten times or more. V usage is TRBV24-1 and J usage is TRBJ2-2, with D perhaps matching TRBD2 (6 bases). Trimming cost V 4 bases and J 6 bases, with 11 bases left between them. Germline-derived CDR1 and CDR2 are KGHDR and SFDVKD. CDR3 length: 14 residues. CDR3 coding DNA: TGTGCCACCAGTGACACCACTAGCTCCGGGGAGCTGTTTTTT. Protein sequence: CATSDTTSSGELFF.

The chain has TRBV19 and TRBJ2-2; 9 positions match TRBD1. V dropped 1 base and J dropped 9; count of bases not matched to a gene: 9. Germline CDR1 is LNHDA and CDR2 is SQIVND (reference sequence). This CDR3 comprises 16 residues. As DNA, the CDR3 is TGTGCCAGTAGTATAGGTGCGGGACAGGGCATACGGGAGCTGTTTTTT. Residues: CASSIGAGQGIRELFF.

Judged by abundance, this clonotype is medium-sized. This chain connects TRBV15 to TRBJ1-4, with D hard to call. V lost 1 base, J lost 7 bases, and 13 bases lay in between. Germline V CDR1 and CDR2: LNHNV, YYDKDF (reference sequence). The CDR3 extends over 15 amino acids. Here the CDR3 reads CATSRGRTGGEKLFF. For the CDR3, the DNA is TGTGCCACCAGCAGAGGGAGGACGGGAGGTGAAAAACTGTTTTTT.

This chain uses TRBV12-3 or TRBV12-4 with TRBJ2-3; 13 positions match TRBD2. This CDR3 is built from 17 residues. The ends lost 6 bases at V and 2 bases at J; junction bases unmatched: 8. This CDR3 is CASSPNGLAGATDTQYF. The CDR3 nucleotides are TGTGCCAGCAGCCCAAATGGACTAGCGGGGGCCACAGATACGCAGTATTTT.

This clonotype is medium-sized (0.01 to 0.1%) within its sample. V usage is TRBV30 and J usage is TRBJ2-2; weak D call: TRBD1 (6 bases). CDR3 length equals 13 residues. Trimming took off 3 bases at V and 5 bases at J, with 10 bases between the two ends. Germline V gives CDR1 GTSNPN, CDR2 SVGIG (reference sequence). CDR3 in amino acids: CAWSKTGTGELFF. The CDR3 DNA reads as TGTGCCTGGAGCAAAACAGGGACCGGGGAGCTGTTTTTT.

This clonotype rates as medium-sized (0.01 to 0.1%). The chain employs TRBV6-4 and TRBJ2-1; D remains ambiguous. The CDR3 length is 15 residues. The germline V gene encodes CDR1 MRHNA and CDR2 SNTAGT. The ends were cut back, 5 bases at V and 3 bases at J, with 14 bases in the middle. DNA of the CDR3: TGTGCCAGCAGTCGAGGTGGAGCTGACTACAATGAGCAGTTCTTC. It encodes CASSRGGADYNEQFF.

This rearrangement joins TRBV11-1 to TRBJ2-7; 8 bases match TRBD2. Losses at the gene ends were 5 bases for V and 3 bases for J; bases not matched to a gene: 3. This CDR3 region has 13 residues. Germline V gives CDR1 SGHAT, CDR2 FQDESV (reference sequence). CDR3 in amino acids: CASSPSGSYEQYF. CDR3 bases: TGTGCCAGCAGCCCAAGCGGGAGCTACGAGCAGTACTTC.

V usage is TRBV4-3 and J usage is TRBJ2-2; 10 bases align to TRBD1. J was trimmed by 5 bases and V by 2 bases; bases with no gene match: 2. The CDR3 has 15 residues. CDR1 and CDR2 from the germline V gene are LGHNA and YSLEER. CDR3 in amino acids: CASSQRQGATGELFF. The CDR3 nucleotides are TGCGCCAGCAGCCAACGACAGGGGGCAACCGGGGAGCTGTTTTTT.

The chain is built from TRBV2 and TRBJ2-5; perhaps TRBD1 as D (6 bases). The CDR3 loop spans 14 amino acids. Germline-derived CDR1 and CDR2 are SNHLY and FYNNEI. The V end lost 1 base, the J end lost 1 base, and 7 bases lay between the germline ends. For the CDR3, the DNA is TGTGCCAGCAGTGAAGGACAGGTCCAAGAGACCCAGTACTTC. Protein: CASSEGQVQETQYF.

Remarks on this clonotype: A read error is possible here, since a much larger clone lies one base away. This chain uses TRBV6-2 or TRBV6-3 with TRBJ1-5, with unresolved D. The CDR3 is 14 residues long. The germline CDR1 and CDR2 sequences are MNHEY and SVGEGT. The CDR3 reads CSSSYLRAGQPQHF. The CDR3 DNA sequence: TGTTCCAGCAGTTACCTACGGGCGGGCCAGCCCCAGCATTTT.

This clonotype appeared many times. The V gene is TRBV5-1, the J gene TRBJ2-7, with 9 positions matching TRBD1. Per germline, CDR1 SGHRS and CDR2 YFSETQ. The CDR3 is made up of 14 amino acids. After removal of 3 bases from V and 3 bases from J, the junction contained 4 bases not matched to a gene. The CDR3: CASSSGTGIYEQYF. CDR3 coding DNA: TGCGCCAGCAGCTCCGGGACAGGGATCTACGAGCAGTACTTC.

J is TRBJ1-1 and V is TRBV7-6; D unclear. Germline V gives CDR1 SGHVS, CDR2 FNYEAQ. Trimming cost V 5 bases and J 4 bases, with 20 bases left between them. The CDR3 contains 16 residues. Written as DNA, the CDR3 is TGTGCCAGCAGCCCAAGGCAGGTTAGTGGCACCACTGAAGCTTTCTTT. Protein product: CASSPRQVSGTTEAFF.

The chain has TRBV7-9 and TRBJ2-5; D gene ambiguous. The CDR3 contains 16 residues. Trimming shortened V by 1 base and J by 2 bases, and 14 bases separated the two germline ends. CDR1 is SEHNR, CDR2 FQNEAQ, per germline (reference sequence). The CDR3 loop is CASSLGLETFQETQYF. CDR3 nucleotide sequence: TGTGCCAGCAGCTTAGGGTTGGAAACATTTCAAGAGACCCAGTACTTC.

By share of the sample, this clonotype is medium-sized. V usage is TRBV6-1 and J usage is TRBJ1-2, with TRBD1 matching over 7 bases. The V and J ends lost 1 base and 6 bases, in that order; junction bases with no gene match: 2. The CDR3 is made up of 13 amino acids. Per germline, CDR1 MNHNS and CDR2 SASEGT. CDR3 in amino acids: CASSEVQGDGYTF. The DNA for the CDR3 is TGTGCCAGCAGTGAAGTGCAGGGGGATGGCTACACCTTC.

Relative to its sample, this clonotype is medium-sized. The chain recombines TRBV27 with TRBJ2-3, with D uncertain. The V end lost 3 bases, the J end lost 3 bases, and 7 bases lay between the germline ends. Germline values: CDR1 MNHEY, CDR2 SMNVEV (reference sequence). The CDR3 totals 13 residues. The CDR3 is CASSFTRTDTQYF. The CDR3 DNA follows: TGTGCCAGCAGTTTTACCCGAACAGATACGCAGTATTTT.

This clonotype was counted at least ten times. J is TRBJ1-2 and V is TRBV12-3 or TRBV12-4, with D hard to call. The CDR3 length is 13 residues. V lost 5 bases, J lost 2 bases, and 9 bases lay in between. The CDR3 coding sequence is TGTGCCAGCAGTCCCGTTTCAAACTATGGCTACACCTTC. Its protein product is CASSPVSNYGYTF.

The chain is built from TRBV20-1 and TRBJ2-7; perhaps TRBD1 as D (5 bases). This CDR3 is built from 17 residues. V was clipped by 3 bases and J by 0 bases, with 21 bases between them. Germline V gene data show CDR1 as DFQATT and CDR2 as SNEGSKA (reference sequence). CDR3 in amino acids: CSASAVFQGASSYEQYF. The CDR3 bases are TGCAGTGCTAGTGCCGTATTTCAAGGGGCGAGCTCCTACGAGCAGTACTTC.

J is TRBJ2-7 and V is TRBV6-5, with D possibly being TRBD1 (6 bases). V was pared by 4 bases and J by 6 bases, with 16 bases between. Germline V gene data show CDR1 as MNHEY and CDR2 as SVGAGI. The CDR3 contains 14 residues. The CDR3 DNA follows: TGTGCCAGCAGTTCAGTACAGGGCAGTGGCGAGCAGTACTTC. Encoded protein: CASSSVQGSGEQYF.